The 29 T cell receptor beta chains reported below all come from one sample, sequenced in a study of T cell responses to AZD1222 COVID-19 vaccine. Clones were sequenced by immunoSEQ multiplex PCR, and TCRdb holds only the in-frame ones, with some missing. The sample shows approximately 180,000 clones, just over 85% of them seen only once. The sequences come from peripheral blood, collected on day 0 of AZD1222 vaccination. The receptors come from an adult in good health.

The sample holds a few counts of this clone. The V gene is TRBV15, the J gene TRBJ2-3, with D possibly being TRBD2 (7 bases). Germline V CDR1 and CDR2: LNHNV, YYDKDF (reference sequence). The V gene lost 1 base and the J gene lost 5 bases, with 16 bases spanning the gap. CDR3 length: 16 residues. CDR3 amino acids: CATSRVGGLSKDTQYF. The CDR3 DNA follows: TGTGCCACCAGCAGAGTGGGGGGGCTATCCAAAGATACGCAGTATTTT.

This chain joins TRBV6-5 and TRBJ2-7; D is undetermined. CDR3 size: 14 residues. Germline loops: CDR1 MNHEY, CDR2 SVGAGI. V lost 6 bases to trimming and J lost 3 bases, with 15 bases between them. In DNA, the CDR3 is TGTGCCAGCAGGGGGTTGGCAGGCCACTACGAGCAGTACTTC. It is translated as CASRGLAGHYEQYF.

The V and J genes are TRBV6-5 and TRBJ2-7; 10 bases match TRBD2. Germline assignment: CDR1 MNHEY and CDR2 SVGAGI. CDR3 size: 15 residues. With V trimmed by 7 bases and J by 2 bases, 8 bases remained unmatched. CDR3 sequence reads: CASNAAAGGTYEQYF. The CDR3 nucleotides read TGTGCCAGCAATGCGGCAGCGGGGGGGACCTACGAGCAGTACTTC.

V usage is TRBV12-3 or TRBV12-4 and J usage is TRBJ2-1, with D hard to call. The length of the CDR3 is 11 residues. The V gene lost 6 bases and the J gene lost 7 bases, with 7 bases spanning the gap. In DNA form, the CDR3 reads TGTGCCAGCAGCCTCAGGAATGAGCAGTTCTTC. This gives the protein CASSLRNEQFF.

The gene calls are TRBV5-1 and TRBJ2-7; possible D gene TRBD2, 5 bases. The CDR3 is made up of 15 amino acids. Trimming stripped 1 base from V and 4 bases from J, with 15 bases between. Germline CDR1 reads SGHRS; CDR2 reads YFSETQ. CDR3 bases: TGCGCCAGCAGCTTGTCGTCTAGCTCTTTTTACGAGCAGTACTTC. Translated: CASSLSSSSFYEQYF.

This chain uses TRBV3-1 (or the pseudogene TRBV3-2) with TRBJ1-2, with TRBD1 identical over 9 bases. Germline trimming cut 4 bases from V and 13 bases from J; bases unmatched to any gene: 10. The CDR3 spans 13 residues. Looked up from germline, CDR1 is LGHDT and CDR2 is YNNKEL (reference sequence). CDR3 residues: CASSPGTGSFCTF. CDR3 DNA: TGTGCCAGCAGCCCCGGGACAGGGTCGTTTTGCACCTTC.

The V call is TRBV27, the J call TRBJ2-3; D call uncertain. CDR1 and CDR2 from the germline V gene are MNHEY and SMNVEV (reference sequence). Between the trimmed V and J ends, which lost 0 bases and 6 bases, there was a span of 16 bases. The CDR3 loop spans 16 amino acids. The CDR3 here is CASSLSGQRVRDTQYF. For the CDR3, the DNA is TGTGCCAGCAGTTTATCAGGGCAGCGTGTTCGGGATACGCAGTATTTT.

The chain combines TRBV5-1 with TRBJ1-2; maybe TRBD1 (6 bases). In germline, CDR1 is SGHRS, CDR2 YFSETQ. CDR3 length: 14 amino acids. Trimming removed 5 bases from V and 4 bases from J, with 15 bases in between. The CDR3 region is CASRLQQGAYGYTF. CDR3 nucleotides: TGCGCCAGCAGGCTCCAACAGGGTGCCTATGGCTACACCTTC.

The rearrangement joins TRBV10-2 to TRBJ2-5; 7 positions agree with TRBD1. The V gene end was trimmed by 8 bases and the J gene end by 1 base; junction bases not matched to a gene: 10. Germline CDR1 WSHSY, CDR2 SAAADI. There are 15 residues in the CDR3. The CDR3 loop is CASGKGARLQETQYF. The CDR3 DNA reads as TGCGCCAGCGGTAAGGGGGCCCGGCTCCAAGAGACCCAGTACTTC.

The gene calls are TRBV7-2 and TRBJ2-3; tentative D call: TRBD1 (6 bases). V was pared by 1 base and J by 2 bases, with 16 bases between. The CDR3 sequence is 17 residues long. The V gene's germline CDR1 is SGHTA and CDR2 FQGNSA. CDR3 amino acids: CASSLGPRGTFTDTQYF. CDR3 sequence (DNA): TGTGCCAGCAGCTTAGGACCTAGGGGGACATTCACAGATACGCAGTATTTT.

The rearrangement uses TRBV9 and TRBJ2-2; D might be TRBD2 (7 bases). V was clipped by 5 bases and J by 3 bases, with 20 bases between them. CDR3 size: 17 residues. Germline V lookup: CDR1 SGDLS, CDR2 YYNGEE. The CDR3 DNA sequence: TGTGCCAGCAGGTTCCCTATGGGGGGGCCCGACACCGGGGAGCTGTTTTTT. This gives the protein CASRFPMGGPDTGELFF.

The chain combines TRBV18 with TRBJ1-1, with TRBD1 as a possible D gene (5 bases). The length of the CDR3 is 15 residues. V dropped 5 bases and J dropped 1 base, with 14 bases sitting between them. The germline gives CDR1 KGHSH, CDR2 LQKENI. The CDR3: CASSTDRRGNTEAFF. CDR3 in DNA: TGTGCCAGCTCAACTGACAGAAGGGGGAACACTGAAGCTTTCTTT.

The chain carries TRBV7-9 and TRBJ2-7; 7 bases are a match to TRBD2. V was clipped by 8 bases and J by 7 bases; unmatched bases: 11. CDR3 length: 13 residues. The germline gives CDR1 SEHNR, CDR2 FQNEAQ (reference sequence). The CDR3 nucleotides read TGTGCCAGCGCCGGGACTACCTCCTCGGAGCAGTACTTC. Translated: CASAGTTSSEQYF.

V and J are TRBV10-3 and TRBJ1-1; 7 bases are a match to TRBD1. The CDR3 loop spans 16 amino acids. The V segment lost 4 bases and the J segment 1 base; nucleotides outside the gene matches: 9. Germline-derived CDR1 and CDR2 are ENHRY and SYGVKD. CDR3 region: CAISGGPDRPNTEAFF. The CDR3 DNA is TGTGCCATCAGTGGGGGCCCGGACAGGCCGAACACTGAAGCTTTCTTT.

V is TRBV7-9 and J is TRBJ2-3; the D is unclear. V lost 3 bases and J lost 0, with 10 bases in between. Germline V gives CDR1 SEHNR, CDR2 FQNEAQ (reference sequence). This CDR3 has 15 amino acids. In nucleotides, the CDR3 is TGTGCCAGCAGCTTTGGTACACCAAGCACAGATACGCAGTATTTT. It translates to CASSFGTPSTDTQYF.

This sequence joins TRBV6-5 and TRBJ2-5; a weak D match, TRBD1 (6 bases). The V end was cut by 8 bases, the J end by 4 bases, with 20 bases between. Germline CDR1 is MNHEY and CDR2 is SVGAGI. The CDR3 is made up of 15 amino acids. For the CDR3, the DNA is TGTGCCAGCTTTGCCGGACAGTACGTATCAGAGACCCAGTACTTC. It encodes CASFAGQYVSETQYF.

This clone was seen many times. The chain employs TRBV7-8 and TRBJ2-3; no clear D. The CDR3 covers 15 residues. Deletions cut 3 bases from V and 5 bases from J, with 15 bases between. CDR1 is SGHVS and CDR2 is FQNEAQ in the germline V gene. Here the CDR3 DNA reads TGTGCCAGCAGCTTGACGGATAACCTAGAAGATACGCAGTATTTT. Translation: CASSLTDNLEDTQYF.

V is TRBV5-1 and J is TRBJ2-3; TRBD2 aligns across 13 bases. This CDR3 comprises 16 residues. V trimming: 5 bases; J trimming: 5 bases; junction bases outside the gene matches: 8. The V gene's germline CDR1 is SGHRS and CDR2 YFSETQ. CDR3 coding DNA: TGCGCCAGCAGGGTAGGACTAGCGGGGGCGGAAGATACGCAGTATTTT. Translating gives CASRVGLAGAEDTQYF.

V is TRBV2 and J is TRBJ2-1; D remains ambiguous. There are 14 residues in the CDR3. The germline CDR1 and CDR2 sequences are SNHLY and FYNNEI. With 5 bases removed from V and 6 bases from J, the gap between germline ends came to 14 bases. Here the CDR3 reads CASSPDPPGNEQFF. CDR3 in DNA: TGTGCCAGCAGTCCCGACCCCCCAGGCAATGAGCAGTTCTTC.

V is TRBV19 and J is TRBJ1-2, with D perhaps matching TRBD1 (6 bases). The CDR3 spans 18 residues. CDR1 and CDR2 from the germline V gene are LNHDA and SQIVND (reference sequence). Deletions cut 1 base from V and 3 bases from J, with 21 bases between. The CDR3 is CASSIAGSRGANYYGYTF. The CDR3 DNA sequence: TGTGCCAGTAGTATAGCAGGTTCTCGGGGGGCGAACTACTATGGCTACACCTTC.

This chain links TRBV9 with TRBJ2-7, with D maybe TRBD1 (5 bases). The CDR3 is made up of 14 amino acids. V was pared by 0 bases and J by 2 bases, with 9 bases between. CDR1 is SGDLS and CDR2 is YYNGEE in the germline V gene. The CDR3 DNA is TGTGCCAGCAGCGTAGCTCAGGGCACCTACGAGCAGTACTTC. Translated: CASSVAQGTYEQYF.

This chain joins TRBV3-1 (or the pseudogene TRBV3-2) and TRBJ2-2; D may correspond to TRBD1 or TRBD2 (5 bases each). The germline CDR1 and CDR2 sequences are LGHDT and YNNKEL (reference sequence). CDR3 length: 16 residues. The ends were cut back, 4 bases at V and 1 base at J, with 13 bases in the middle. CDR3 amino acids: CASSLSGGRNTGELFF. The CDR3 bases are TGTGCCAGCAGCCTCAGTGGGGGAAGGAACACCGGGGAGCTGTTTTTT.

The rearrangement uses TRBV6-5 and TRBJ1-1; D remains unclear. Germline CDR1 MNHEY, CDR2 SVGAGI. This CDR3 region has 13 residues. V lost 2 bases and J lost 6, with 10 bases in between. CDR3 DNA sequence: TGTGCCAGCAGTTACGGGAGTACCTCTGAAGCTTTCTTT. Amino acids: CASSYGSTSEAFF.

V and J are TRBV5-5 and TRBJ1-5, with D unresolved. Trimming shortened V by 2 bases and J by 0 bases, and 9 bases separated the two germline ends. CDR3 length: 15 residues. Germline CDR1 SGHKS, CDR2 YYEKEE (reference sequence). CDR3 DNA sequence: TGTGCCAGCAGCTTTATGGGAGGTAGCAATCAGCCCCAGCATTTT. This codes for CASSFMGGSNQPQHF.

V gene TRBV6-5 combines with J gene TRBJ1-1; 7 nucleotides agree with TRBD1. CDR1 is MNHEY, CDR2 SVGAGI, per germline. The V segment lost 2 bases and the J segment 6 bases; nucleotides outside the gene matches: 6. The CDR3 extends over 14 amino acids. The CDR3 DNA follows: TGTGCCAGCAGTTACGCGACAGGGAGGGCTGAAGCTTTCTTT. Its protein product is CASSYATGRAEAFF.

A few counts support this clone. This chain connects TRBV24-1 to TRBJ2-5, with D perhaps matching TRBD1 (6 bases). The CDR3 sequence is 17 residues long. V was trimmed by 4 bases and J by 4 bases, leaving 21 bases between them. Germline V gene lookup returns CDR1 KGHDR and CDR2 SFDVKD. CDR3 sequence reads: CATSEHGTSGRAETQYF. The CDR3 DNA follows: TGTGCCACCAGTGAACACGGGACATCAGGACGGGCAGAGACCCAGTACTTC.

In nucleotides, the CDR3 is TGTGCCTCTTCCTCGGGCCCCACTGGAAACACCATATATTTT. This sequence encodes CASSSGPTGNTIYF. The rearrangement links TRBV10-3 to TRBJ1-3, with D unresolved. This CDR3 is 14 amino acids long. Trimming took 11 bases from V and 2 from J, leaving 16 bases between them. From germline, CDR1 is ENHRY and CDR2 SYGVKD.

The gene calls are TRBV29-1 and TRBJ2-7; D gene unclear. V gave up 4 bases and J gave up 1 base, with 14 bases separating them. The CDR3 is 14 residues long. CDR1 and CDR2 from the germline V gene are SQVTM and ANQGSEA. Here the CDR3 DNA reads TGCAGCGTTGCAGAATCTACCCTTTCCTACGAGCAGTACTTC. This encodes CSVAESTLSYEQYF.

The gene calls are TRBV25-1 and TRBJ1-3, with 7 nucleotides matching TRBD1. Germline V gene data show CDR1 as MGHDK and CDR2 as SYGVNS. This CDR3 comprises 14 residues. CDR3 DNA: TGTACCCCAGACAAACAGGGGAGTAGAAACACCATATATTTT. Its translation: CTPDKQGSRNTIYF.